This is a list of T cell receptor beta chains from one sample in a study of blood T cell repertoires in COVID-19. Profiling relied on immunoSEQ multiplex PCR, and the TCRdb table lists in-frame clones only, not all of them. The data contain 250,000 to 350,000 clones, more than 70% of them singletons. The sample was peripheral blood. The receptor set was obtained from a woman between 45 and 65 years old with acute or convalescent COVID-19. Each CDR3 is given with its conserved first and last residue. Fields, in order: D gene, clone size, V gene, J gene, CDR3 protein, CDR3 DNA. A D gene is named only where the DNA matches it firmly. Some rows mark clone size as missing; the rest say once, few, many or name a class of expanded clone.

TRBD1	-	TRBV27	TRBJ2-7	CASSRQGGSYEQYF	TGTGCCAGCAGCAGACAGGGGGGCAGCTACGAGCAGTACTTC
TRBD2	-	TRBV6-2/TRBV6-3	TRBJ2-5	CASSFSLETSGSAKTQYF	TGTGCCAGCAGTTTTTCTTTGGAGACTAGCGGGAGCGCGAAGACCCAGTACTTC
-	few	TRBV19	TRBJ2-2	CASSITGTGAGELFF	TGTGCCAGTAGTATCACAGGTACCGGCGCCGGGGAGCTGTTTTTT
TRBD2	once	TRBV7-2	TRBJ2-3	CASSFGPGLAGDTQYF	TGTGCCAGCAGCTTCGGCCCGGGACTAGCGGGGGATACGCAGTATTTT
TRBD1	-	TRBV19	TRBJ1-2	CASSDRGEGYGYTF	TGTGCCAGTAGCGACAGGGGAGAAGGCTATGGCTACACCTTC
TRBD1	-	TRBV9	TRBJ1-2	CASSDPETGGNYGYTF	TGTGCCAGCAGTGACCCCGAGACAGGGGGAAACTATGGCTACACCTTC
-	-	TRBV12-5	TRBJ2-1	CASGLILSRVHNEQFF	TGTGCTAGTGGTTTGATTTTGAGCAGGGTGCACAATGAGCAGTTCTTC
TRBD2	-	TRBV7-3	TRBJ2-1	CASSLAQGLAGSNEQFF	TGTGCCAGCAGTTTAGCCCAGGGACTAGCGGGCTCCAATGAGCAGTTCTTC
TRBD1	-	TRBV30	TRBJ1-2	CAISRGQLYGYTF	TGTGCCATAAGTAGGGGACAGTTGTATGGCTACACCTTC
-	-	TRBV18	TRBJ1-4	CASSLRRATNEKLFF	TGTGCCAGCTCCCTTAGGAGGGCAACTAATGAAAAACTGTTTTTT
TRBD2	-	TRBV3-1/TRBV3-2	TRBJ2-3	CASSQGSLAGRSDTQYF	TGTGCCAGCAGCCAAGGTTCGCTAGCGGGGCGTTCAGATACGCAGTATTTT
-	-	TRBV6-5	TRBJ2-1	CASSPKPGGHQFF	TGTGCCAGCAGTCCGAAGCCAGGGGGGCATCAGTTCTTC
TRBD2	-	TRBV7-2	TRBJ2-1	CASSPQAGGYNEQFF	TGTGCCAGCAGCCCACAAGCGGGGGGCTACAATGAGCAGTTCTTC
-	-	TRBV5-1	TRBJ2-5	CASSLAAGQETQYF	TGCGCCAGCAGCTTGGCCGCGGGACAAGAGACCCAGTACTTC
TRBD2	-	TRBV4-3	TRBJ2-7	CASSQDPRGLAGFDEQYF	TGCGCCAGCAGCCAAGATCCGCGAGGACTAGCGGGATTCGACGAGCAGTACTTC
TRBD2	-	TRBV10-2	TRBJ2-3	CASRKASGRLGPLSTQYF	TGCGCCAGCAGAAAGGCTAGCGGGAGGCTCGGACCGCTTAGTACGCAGTATTTT
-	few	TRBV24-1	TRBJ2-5	CATSDGRDETQYF	TGTGCCACCAGTGATGGCCGGGATGAGACCCAGTACTTC
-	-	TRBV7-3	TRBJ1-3	CASGSGSSGNTIYF	TGTGCCAGCGGGAGCGGGTCCTCTGGAAACACCATATATTTT
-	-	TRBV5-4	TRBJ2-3	CASSLGGKDTQYF	TGTGCCAGCAGCTTGGGAGGGAAAGATACGCAGTATTTT
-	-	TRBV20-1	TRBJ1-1	CSATVNTEAFF	TGCAGTGCCACAGTGAACACTGAAGCTTTCTTT
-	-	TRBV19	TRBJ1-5	CASGLYSNQPQHF	TGTGCCAGTGGTCTATATAGCAATCAGCCCCAGCATTTT
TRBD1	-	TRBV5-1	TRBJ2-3	CASSLQGGQGGDTQYF	TGCGCCAGCAGCTTGCAAGGGGGACAGGGGGGAGATACGCAGTATTTT
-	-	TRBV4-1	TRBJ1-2	CASSQESRGGGYTF	TGCGCCAGCAGCCAAGAGAGCAGGGGCGGCGGCTACACCTTC
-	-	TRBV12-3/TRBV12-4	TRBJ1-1	CASSLAFGAEAFF	TGTGCCAGCAGTTTAGCGTTCGGGGCTGAAGCTTTCTTT
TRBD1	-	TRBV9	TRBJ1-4	CASSAPGGDKLFF	TGTGCCAGCAGCGCCCCAGGGGGAGATAAACTGTTTTTT
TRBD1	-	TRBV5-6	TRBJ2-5	CASSFDRDGLGETQYF	TGTGCCAGCAGCTTCGACAGGGACGGTTTGGGAGAGACCCAGTACTTC
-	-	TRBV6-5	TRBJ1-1	CASSYGLGWTEAFF	TGTGCCAGCAGTTATGGACTCGGATGGACTGAAGCTTTCTTT
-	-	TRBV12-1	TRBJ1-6	CASSPQINNSPLHF	TGTGCCAGCAGCCCTCAGATTAATAATTCACCCCTCCACTTT
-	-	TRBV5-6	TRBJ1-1	CASSPWEVLDAFF	TGTGCCAGCAGCCCCTGGGAGGTTTTGGACGCTTTCTTT
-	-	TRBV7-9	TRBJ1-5	CASSLAGDQPQHF	TGTGCCAGCAGCTTAGCAGGAGATCAGCCCCAGCATTTT
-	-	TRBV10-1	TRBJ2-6	CASSEGSSGANVLTF	TGCGCCAGCTCCGAAGGGAGCTCTGGGGCCAACGTCCTGACTTTC
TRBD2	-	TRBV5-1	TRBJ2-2	CASSGLAGNTGELFF	TGCGCCAGCAGCGGACTAGCGGGGAACACCGGGGAGCTGTTTTTT
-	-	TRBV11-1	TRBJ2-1	CASSLTPYNEQFF	TGTGCCAGCAGCCTAACCCCCTACAATGAGCAGTTCTTC
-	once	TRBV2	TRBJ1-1	CASSGRQNTEAFF	TGTGCCAGCAGCGGGAGACAGAACACTGAAGCTTTCTTT
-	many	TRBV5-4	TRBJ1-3	CASSPGGVGNTIYF	TGTGCCAGCAGCCCCGGGGGGGTTGGAAACACCATATATTTT